This paragraph covers one TCR beta chain sequence. Its antigen is not identified. The data stem from a study of cytomegalovirus exposure and HLA in healthy donors. The study ran its PCR with 60 Vbeta and 13 Jbeta primers. Assay: immunoSEQ multiplex PCR; the TCRdb copy retains only in-frame clones and omits some. The data contain over 150,000 clones, 80% to 85% of them singletons. Overall study findings and caveats: Roughly uniform depth of sequencing across donors was assumed in presence/absence analyses. A few chains linked to CMV were shown in vitro to be specific for CMV antigens. Roughly 170 TCR beta chains were listed as cytomegalovirus-associated. Later work associated approximately 17,000 TCR beta sequences with HLA alleles at 0.05 false discovery rate.

The sample taken for sequencing was PBMCs. This sequence was found in a boy aged 2 to 10 in good health and CMV-seronegative.

The CDR3 here is CATSRERTGLSFNQPQHF. The CDR3 DNA reads TGTGCCACCAGCAGAGAAAGGACAGGGTTAAGTTTCAATCAGCCCCAGCATTTT. The chain employs TRBV15 and TRBJ1-5, with 8 bases lining up with TRBD1. J was trimmed by 3 bases and V by 0 bases; bases with no gene match: 10. Germline loops: CDR1 LNHNV, CDR2 YYDKDF (reference sequence). The CDR3 is 18 residues long.